The source of this T cell receptor beta chain is a study of T cells after yellow fever vaccination. Study context: Low-cell-number fractions were prepared with SMART-Seq v4 Ultra Low Input.

TCRdb passed the 5' RACE reads through MiXCR, listing each CDR3 protein once. The table has approximately 550,000 distinct CDR3 sequences, roughly 14% seen once; the top ten hold about 14%. Deletions cut 1 base from V and 0 bases from J, with 13 bases between. CDR1 and CDR2 (germline): DFQATT, SNEGSKA (reference sequence). The CDR3 totals 16 residues. The chain has TRBV20-1 and TRBJ2-1; D might be TRBD2 (5 bases). Sequencing was performed on PBMCs, taken on the day of the yellow fever booster vaccination. This receptor was taken from a man aged 25-45 years who received the YFV17D yellow fever vaccine. DNA of the CDR3: TGCAGTGCTAGAGCGGCGGGCTTGAGCTCCTACAATGAGCAGTTCTTC. Translating gives CSARAAGLSSYNEQFF.